The present TCR beta chain was sequenced within a study of T cell changes during pregnancy in multiple sclerosis. Here immunoSEQ multiplex PCR was the method, and the copy in TCRdb shows in-frame clones only, minus some. The repertoire includes 35,000 to 45,000 clones, 75% to 95% of them detected once, and roughly 1.8% sits in the top ten. The CDR3 is 12 residues long. Trimming pared 4 bases from V and 7 bases from J, leaving 10 bases between. CDR1 MNHNY and CDR2 SVGAGI come from the germline V gene (reference sequence). This clone is judged medium-sized. The chain recombines TRBV6-6 with TRBJ1-2; D uncertain. The sequence derives from a female donor in good health, enrolled as a control in a pregnancy study. The material was CD4+ T cells from peripheral blood mononuclear cells, obtained after pregnancy. CDR3 DNA sequence: TGTGCCAGCAGTTTAAAAGAGGGTGGCTACACCTTC. Its protein is CASSLKEGGYTF.